This T cell receptor beta chain derives from a study of regulatory T cells in long-lasting Graves disease. V lost 3 bases and J 8 bases, leaving 15 bases between the germline ends. The CDR3 contains 14 residues. Germline lookup yields CDR1 KGHDR and CDR2 SFDVKD. This clonotype has ten or more counts. Libraries of TCR beta came from iRepertoire HTBI primers plus Arm-PCR of CDR3 regions. Via MiXCR, TCRdb re-called the multiplex PCR reads, giving one row per CDR3 protein. This sample carries approximately 440,000 distinct CDR3 sequences, about a sixth of them seen once, and the ten largest clones take approximately 12%. Documented time point: newly diagnosed GD, antithyroid drugs for less than 3 months. There was RNA extracted from PBMCs, and the TCR library was made from it. This sample was shared with a second study, whose subject was T cells in Graves' hyperthyroidism and ophthalmopathy.

The sample in question was peripheral blood mononuclear cells (PBMCs), obtained at new diagnosis, from a patient treated with antithyroid drugs. The chain combines TRBV24-1 with TRBJ1-2, with unresolved D. This receptor was taken from a man aged 35 to 55 with Graves disease. In DNA form, the CDR3 reads TGTGCCACCAGTGATCTGGCGGACTTTGGCGGCTACACCTTC. The encoded protein is CATSDLADFGGYTF.